This T cell receptor (beta chain) was sequenced in a study of cytomegalovirus exposure and HLA in healthy donors. J gave up 10 bases and V 3 bases, and 21 bases lay outside the gene matches. Germline loops: CDR1 SGHRS, CDR2 YFSETQ. This CDR3 region has 19 residues. The PCR contained 60 Vbeta and 13 Jbeta primers. Sequencing used immunoSEQ multiplex PCR; TCRdb keeps in-frame clones, though not all of them. The data show about 64,000 clones, and the top ten clones hold 3.6%. Sequencing was performed on PBMCs. The receptor comes from a woman younger than 35 in good health and CMV-seronegative. The V gene is TRBV5-1, the J gene TRBJ2-1, with TRBD2 matching 11 bases. The CDR3 sequence: CASSSPRLLAGGFGREQFF. CDR3 nucleotide sequence: TGCGCCAGCAGCTCCCCCCGCCTCCTAGCGGGAGGTTTCGGTCGGGAGCAGTTCTTC.